A single sample is the source of the 24 T cell receptor beta chains below, sequenced in a study of shared clonotypes between healthy human individuals. TCRdb's copy holds only in-frame clones and misses some; the assay was immunoSEQ multiplex PCR. This sample yields about 2.4 million clones, of which approximately 94% are seen a single time; around 0.14% belongs to the top ten. The specimen sequenced was naive CD4+ T cells sorted from blood. Subset reported: CD45RA+ positively selected. These receptors originate from a man in his late teens or twenties in good health.

The rearrangement joins TRBV5-4 to TRBJ1-1; D not certain. The germline V and J ends were trimmed by 2 bases and 2 bases, with 19 bases remaining between them. The germline CDR1 and CDR2 sequences are SGHNT and YYREEE (reference sequence). The CDR3 length is 17 residues. Here the CDR3 DNA reads TGTGCCAGCAGCTTAGGTAGCAGGCAGACCCTCAACACTGAAGCTTTCTTT. Encoded protein: CASSLGSRQTLNTEAFF.

The CDR3 DNA is TGCAGCGCCAGGAGTTCTGGAAACACCATATATTTT. Its translation: CSARSSGNTIYF. This chain joins TRBV29-1 and TRBJ1-3; D unclear. V was trimmed by 7 bases and J by 1 base, leaving 8 bases between them. Germline CDR1 reads SQVTM; CDR2 reads ANQGSEA. The CDR3 runs to 12 residues. Drawing the rest from reference TRBV29-1 and TRBJ1-3, the complete variable domain is SAVISQKPSRDICQRGTSLTIQCQVDSQVTMMFWYRQQPGQSLTLIATANQGSEATYESGFVIDKFPISRPNLTFSTLTVSNMSPEDSSIYLCSARSSGNTIYFGEGSWLTVV.

Here the CDR3 DNA reads TGTGCCATCAGTGAGTCAGGGACTAGCGGGGCTCACCAAGAGACCCAGTACTTC. Protein: CAISESGTSGAHQETQYF. The V call is TRBV10-3, the J call TRBJ2-5, with 13 bases fitting TRBD2. CDR1 and CDR2 from the germline V gene are ENHRY and SYGVKD. V lost 0 bases and J lost 0; bases outside the gene matches: 4. This CDR3 spans 18 amino acids.

This clone came up a few times. The chain has TRBV27 and TRBJ2-5, with D unresolved. V lost 0 bases and J lost 1, with 6 bases in between. The CDR3 is 14 amino acids. Germline V gene data show CDR1 as MNHEY and CDR2 as SMNVEV (reference sequence). CDR3 DNA: TGTGCCAGCAGTTTATCGGTCAGCCAAGAGACCCAGTACTTC. The encoded protein is CASSLSVSQETQYF.

The chain has TRBV5-3 and TRBJ1-5; 9 nucleotides match TRBD1. TRBV5-3 is an open reading frame whose function is uncertain. After removal of 4 bases from V and 2 bases from J, the junction contained 10 bases not matched to a gene. There are 17 residues in the CDR3. The CDR3 sequence: CARSGRDRDAGNQPQHF. In DNA form, the CDR3 reads TGTGCCAGAAGCGGCCGGGACAGGGATGCGGGCAATCAGCCCCAGCATTTT.

The chain couples TRBV6-6 to TRBJ1-2; 9 positions match TRBD1. Trimming cost V 5 bases and J 7 bases; bases outside gene matches: 8. The CDR3 covers 14 residues. CDR1 MNHNY and CDR2 SVGAGI come from the germline V gene (reference sequence). This chain's CDR3 is CASSLGQGTGGYTF. DNA of the CDR3: TGTGCCAGCAGTCTGGGACAGGGAACGGGTGGCTACACCTTC.

The chain carries TRBV2 and TRBJ2-4; D possibly corresponds to TRBD2 (6 bases). V dropped 1 base and J dropped 8 bases, with 12 bases sitting between them. Germline V gene data show CDR1 as SNHLY and CDR2 as FYNNEI. CDR3 length: 14 residues. CDR3 coding DNA: TGTGCCAGCAGTGAAGGGAGGGCTAGCCACATTCAGTACTTC. Amino acid sequence: CASSEGRASHIQYF.

This sequence joins TRBV12-1 and TRBJ2-7; TRBD2 is the table's D call, not checked against the DNA. TRBV12-1 is listed as a pseudogene. There are 17 residues in the CDR3. CDR3 nucleotides: TGTGCCAGCAGCATTCAAAAGGGACTAGCGGGACCTTACGAGCAGTACTTC. The encoded protein is CASSIQKGLAGPYEQYF.

The gene calls are TRBV7-6 and TRBJ1-6; D is unclear. CDR3 length: 14 amino acids. Germline assignment: CDR1 SGHVS and CDR2 FNYEAQ. Trimming took off 5 bases at V and 5 bases at J, with 10 bases between the two ends. CDR3 loop: CASSPSQNNSPLHF. The CDR3 DNA follows: TGTGCCAGCAGCCCGAGTCAGAATAATTCACCCCTCCACTTT.

V usage is TRBV5-6 and J usage is TRBJ1-3, with D possibly matching TRBD1 (6 bases). Germline loops: CDR1 SGHDT, CDR2 YYEEEE. CDR3 length: 15 amino acids. V was trimmed by 0 bases and J by 2 bases, leaving 9 bases between them. The CDR3 here is CASSLDRVAGNTIYF. The CDR3 DNA is TGTGCCAGCAGCTTGGACAGGGTGGCTGGAAACACCATATATTTT.

J is TRBJ1-1 and V is TRBV6-1; possible D gene TRBD1, 5 bases. The CDR3 is 14 amino acids. Germline V gene lookup returns CDR1 MNHNS and CDR2 SASEGT. Deletions cut 7 bases from V and 1 base from J, with 13 bases between. DNA of the CDR3: TGTGCCAGCATCGGGGCTAGAGGGAACACTGAAGCTTTCTTT. It translates to CASIGARGNTEAFF.

A remark on this clone: Other nucleotide sequences from this sample produce the same CDR3. This chain links TRBV5-1 with TRBJ2-3; tentative D call: TRBD1 (5 bases). The CDR3 is made up of 14 amino acids. Trimming took off 4 bases at V and 3 bases at J, with 12 bases between the two ends. Germline CDR1 reads SGHRS; CDR2 reads YFSETQ. This CDR3 reads CASSPGLGTDTQYF. CDR3 DNA sequence: TGCGCCAGCAGCCCAGGGCTAGGGACAGATACGCAGTATTTT.

Note on this clone: Within the sample, other DNA sequences also encode this same CDR3. V gene TRBV18 combines with J gene TRBJ2-2; D unclear. Trimming removed 0 bases from V and 3 bases from J, with 5 bases in between. Germline CDR1 reads KGHSH; CDR2 reads LQKENI. The CDR3 has 14 amino acids. Written as DNA, the CDR3 is TGTGCCAGCTCACCACCCGTGGACACCGGGGAGCTGTTTTTT. Translated, it gives CASSPPVDTGELFF.

The chain links TRBV19 to TRBJ1-1, with 10 bases lining up with TRBD1. V lost 7 bases, J lost 0 bases, and 11 bases stayed unmatched. CDR3 size: 17 residues. The germline CDR1 and CDR2 sequences are LNHDA and SQIVND (reference sequence). The CDR3 sequence: CASNRGGQGSMNTEAFF. Written as DNA, the CDR3 is TGTGCCAGTAACAGGGGGGGACAGGGGTCAATGAACACTGAAGCTTTCTTT.

The gene calls are TRBV4-3 and TRBJ2-7; D is undetermined. Trimming took off 1 base at V and 3 bases at J, with 10 bases between the two ends. This CDR3 spans 14 amino acids. Germline values: CDR1 LGHNA, CDR2 YSLEER. The CDR3 sequence is CASSQAFGYYEQYF. In DNA, the CDR3 is TGCGCCAGCAGCCAAGCTTTTGGCTACTACGAGCAGTACTTC.

V and J are TRBV29-1 and TRBJ2-7; 13 bases align to TRBD2. This CDR3 is 16 amino acids long. Germline CDR1 and CDR2: SQVTM and ANQGSEA. J was trimmed by 2 bases and V by 0 bases; bases with no gene match: 4. CDR3 DNA: TGCAGCGTTGAAGATAAACTAGCGGGGGGGCCCTACGAGCAGTACTTC. Protein sequence: CSVEDKLAGGPYEQYF.

The genes are TRBV7-6 and TRBJ1-3; D unclear. V was pared by 3 bases and J by 9 bases, with 12 bases between. The CDR3 is 13 residues long. The germline CDR1 and CDR2 sequences are SGHVS and FNYEAQ. The CDR3 protein is CASSFATGATIYF. CDR3 in DNA: TGTGCCAGCAGCTTTGCCACCGGAGCCACCATATATTTT.

As for this clone: In the same sample, other DNA sequences code for this CDR3. This chain links TRBV6-6 with TRBJ2-7; 10 nucleotides align to TRBD1. Germline CDR1 MNHNY, CDR2 SVGAGI (reference sequence). This CDR3 is 14 amino acids long. V lost 7 bases, J lost 1 base, and 4 bases stayed unmatched. CDR3: CASKPGQGSYEQYF. CDR3 sequence (DNA): TGTGCCAGCAAACCGGGACAGGGGTCCTACGAGCAGTACTTC.

A remark on this clone: The same CDR3 is also encoded by other DNA sequences in this sample. V gene TRBV28 combines with J gene TRBJ1-1; TRBD1 might be the D (5 bases). This CDR3 region has 11 residues. V shed 6 bases and J shed 5 bases, with 7 bases lying between them. The germline CDR1 and CDR2 sequences are MDHEN and SYDVKM. In nucleotides, the CDR3 is TGTGCCAGCAGACGGGGGACTGAAGCTTTCTTT. Protein sequence: CASRRGTEAFF.

V usage is TRBV5-1 and J usage is TRBJ1-5; the D is unclear. This CDR3 spans 14 amino acids. V lost 1 base and J lost 7, with 12 bases in between. Germline values: CDR1 SGHRS, CDR2 YFSETQ. CDR3 protein: CASSLRSGEQPQHF. CDR3 bases: TGCGCCAGCAGCTTGCGGTCAGGTGAACAGCCCCAGCATTTT.

The V and J genes are TRBV5-1 and TRBJ1-2; tentatively, D is TRBD1 (5 bases). V was pared by 4 bases and J by 5 bases, with 15 bases between. From germline, CDR1 is SGHRS and CDR2 YFSETQ. The CDR3 covers 14 residues. The chain's CDR3 is CASSALGQGYGYTF. The CDR3 DNA follows: TGCGCCAGCAGCGCCCTGGGCCAGGGATATGGCTACACCTTC.

Written as DNA, the CDR3 is TGCGCCAGCAGCCGGGACAGAGAGACCCAGTACTTC. This gives the protein CASSRDRETQYF. The chain combines TRBV5-1 with TRBJ2-5; 7 nucleotides align to TRBD1. The trim removed 4 bases at V and 4 bases at J, leaving 1 base unmatched. This CDR3 has 12 amino acids. The germline gives CDR1 SGHRS, CDR2 YFSETQ. The entire variable domain, with the rest obtained from reference TRBV5-1 and TRBJ2-5, is as follows: KAGVTQTPRYLIKTRGQQVTLSCSPISGHRSVSWYQQTPGQGLQFLFEYFSETQRNKGNFPGRFSGRQFSNSRSEMNVSTLELGDSALYLCASSRDRETQYFGPGTRLLVL.

The chain is built from TRBV6-1 and TRBJ2-2; D gene ambiguous. V was cut by 6 bases and J by 3 bases, with 11 bases left in between. The CDR3 has 14 residues. CDR1 and CDR2 (germline): MNHNS, SASEGT. CDR3 nucleotide sequence: TGTGCCAGCAGGCATGACATTGACACCGGGGAGCTGTTTTTT. Its protein is CASRHDIDTGELFF.

In its sample, this clone was seen once. The chain uses TRBV6-5 and TRBJ1-1, with a tentative D call TRBD1 (5 bases). The germline gives CDR1 MNHEY, CDR2 SVGAGI. The V end lost 8 bases, the J end lost 0 bases, and 10 bases lay between the germline ends. The CDR3 is 13 residues long. The CDR3 nucleotides read TGTGCCAGCTATCGACAGTTGAACACTGAAGCTTTCTTT. It specifies CASYRQLNTEAFF.